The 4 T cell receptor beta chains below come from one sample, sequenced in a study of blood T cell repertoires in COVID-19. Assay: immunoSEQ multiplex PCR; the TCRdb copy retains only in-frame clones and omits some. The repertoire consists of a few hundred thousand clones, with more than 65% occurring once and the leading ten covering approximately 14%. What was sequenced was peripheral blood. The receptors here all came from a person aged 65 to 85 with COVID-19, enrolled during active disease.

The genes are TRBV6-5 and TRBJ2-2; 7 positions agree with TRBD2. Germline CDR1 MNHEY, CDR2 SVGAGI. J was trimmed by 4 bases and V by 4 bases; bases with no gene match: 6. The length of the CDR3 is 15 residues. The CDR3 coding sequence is TGTGCCAGCAGTTCCCCGGGGGGTGGCACCGGGGAGCTGTTTTTT. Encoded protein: CASSSPGGGTGELFF.

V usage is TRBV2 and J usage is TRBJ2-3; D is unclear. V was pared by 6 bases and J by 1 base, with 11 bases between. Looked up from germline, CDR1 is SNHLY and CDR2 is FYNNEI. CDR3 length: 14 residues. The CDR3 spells CASRSLLGTDTQYF. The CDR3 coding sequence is TGTGCCAGCAGGAGTCTATTGGGCACAGATACGCAGTATTTT.

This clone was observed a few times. Here the CDR3 DNA reads TGTGCCAGCAGTGAATTCGGAGTTGACGAGCAGTACTTC. Protein sequence: CASSEFGVDEQYF. V usage is TRBV6-1 and J usage is TRBJ2-7; D ambiguous. The CDR3 sequence is 13 residues long. Per germline, CDR1 MNHNS and CDR2 SASEGT. Between the trimmed V and J ends, which lost 2 bases and 5 bases, there was a span of 10 bases.

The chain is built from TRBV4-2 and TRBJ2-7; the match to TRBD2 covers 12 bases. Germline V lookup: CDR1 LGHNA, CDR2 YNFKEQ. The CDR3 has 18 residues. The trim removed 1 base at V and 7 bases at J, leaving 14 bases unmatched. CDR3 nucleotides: TGTGCCAGCAGCCAAGTAGGCCTAGCGGGAGGGCCCAAGAAGGAGCAGTACTTC. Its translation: CASSQVGLAGGPKKEQYF.